Included here is one TCR beta chain sequence, with context. Its antigen is unknown. Cryopreserved PBMC numbered 1-10 million per sample before DNA extraction. The entry originates in a study of long-term antiretroviral therapy in people with HIV. Study information: Collection dates of the earliest samples fall about a decade before the 2015 immediate-ART recommendation.

The length of the CDR3 is 12 residues. V dropped 2 bases and J dropped 6 bases, with 8 bases sitting between them. Per the germline V gene, CDR1 is LGHNA and CDR2 is YSLEER. Study-wide points: Information on adherence to ART, viral resistance or therapy changes was unavailable. Specimens of blood were obtained during 2004 to 2017, possibly under older ART regimens.

immunoSEQ v3.0 was run at survey level. Sequencing was performed with immunoSEQ multiplex PCR; in TCRdb, only in-frame clones are kept and a portion is missing. Altogether over 10,000 clones are present, roughly nine tenths being singletons, with the ten largest covering around 20%. The specimen was unsorted PBMCs, collected 2.1 years after starting antiretroviral therapy. The TCR originated in a woman between 40 and 50 years old with HIV. This chain links TRBV4-3 with TRBJ2-7; D possibly matches TRBD1 or TRBD2 (6 bases each). This CDR3 reads CASSQKGGEQYF. DNA of the CDR3: TGCGCCAGCAGCCAAAAGGGGGGCGAGCAGTACTTC.